This entry is about one T cell receptor beta chain. This clone was seen a handful of times. What antigen it recognizes has not been identified. Base qualities are not at hand, and no much larger clone is one base apart. TCR sequencing with the immunoSEQ assay provided the T-cell fraction in tumor and uninvolved lung tissue. On the authors' methods: In the survival analysis, patients were divided into a high T-cell fraction group (upper tertile) and a low T-cell fraction group (lower two tertiles), and the two groups were compared using a log-rank test. Paired tumor versus uninvolved lung differences in T-cell fraction were tested with a signed-rank test. The clones in this table, taken by TCRdb from immuneACCESS, are in-frame only. Not every clone is retained; where verified, under half of the shortfall comes from an unresolved V gene, and the cause of the rest is unknown. That table furnishes V, J and clone size, whereas the DNA furnished D and trimming. The sample contains 15,000 to 20,000 clones, 75% to 85% of them found a single time. The ten largest clones add up to approximately 10% of the sample.

The first patient joined ICON in 2016, and enrollment wrapped up when the last patient was enrolled in the second half of 2018. In a subcohort of approximately 76 patients, fresh tumor and matched uninvolved tissue were collected for in-depth immune analyses, with TCR sequencing among those analyses. TCR sequencing was performed on DNA isolated from bulk tissue, without cell sorting. The data belong to a study of tumor-infiltrating lymphocytes in localized non-small cell lung cancer (dated by TCRdb to the early 2020s). As for the study more broadly: Patients whose samples were collected after neoadjuvant chemotherapy, as well as both smokers and never-smokers and several histologies, were included in the cohort. Resected tumor tissue and uninvolved lung tissue described as non-adjacent to the tumor were contributed by each patient, with both tissues obtained from the same patient. The same patients underwent several integrated assays, with TCR sequencing performed together with flow cytometry, multiplex immunofluorescence, RNA-seq, exome sequencing and proteomics. In total, the ICON cohort was made up of around 140 surgical patients who had localized non-small cell lung cancer and whose tumors were resected. A total of 50 to 60 patients were included in the paired tumor versus uninvolved lung comparison of immunoSEQ T-cell fraction.

The CDR3 starts with the cysteine, ends with the phenylalanine, and has 13 residues. The retained sequence is limited to the CDR3, 39 bases, with the frame set at the first base. The junction shows trimming of 3 bases on V and 2 bases on J, plus 9 bases between the germline ends. Per the germline V gene, SGHDT is the CDR1 and YYEEEE is the CDR2. Broad study findings and their caveats: Assay coverage differed among patients according to how much tissue was available, so only a subset of the cohort had TCR sequencing. TCRbeta sequencing supported higher T cell infiltration in tumors than in uninvolved lung tissue, consistent with immunofluorescence CD3 counts. TCR-derived T-cell fraction did not differ between the flow cytometry-defined immunotypes IM1 (good prognosis) and IM2 (poor prognosis). Because different pieces of the same tissue were used for different assays, technical variation could not be separated from intratumor heterogeneity.

The specimen was uninvolved lung tissue not adjacent to the tumor. This chain joins TRBV5-6 to TRBJ2-7, with no D gene named confidently. The source of this sequence is a human donor with non-small cell lung cancer. The CDR3: CASSSTVAYEQYF. Here is the DNA: TGTGCCAGCAGCTCAACAGTAGCCTACGAGCAGTACTTC.